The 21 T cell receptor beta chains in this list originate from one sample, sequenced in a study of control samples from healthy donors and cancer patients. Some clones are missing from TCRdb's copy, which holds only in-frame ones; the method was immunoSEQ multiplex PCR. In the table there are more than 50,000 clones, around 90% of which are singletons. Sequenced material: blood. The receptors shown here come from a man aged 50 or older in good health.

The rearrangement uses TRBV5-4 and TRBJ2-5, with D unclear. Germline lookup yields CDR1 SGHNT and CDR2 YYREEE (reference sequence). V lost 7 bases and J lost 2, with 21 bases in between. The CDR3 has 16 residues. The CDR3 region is CASGVFQVQPQETQYF. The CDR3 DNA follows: TGTGCCAGCGGAGTTTTCCAGGTCCAGCCTCAAGAGACCCAGTACTTC.

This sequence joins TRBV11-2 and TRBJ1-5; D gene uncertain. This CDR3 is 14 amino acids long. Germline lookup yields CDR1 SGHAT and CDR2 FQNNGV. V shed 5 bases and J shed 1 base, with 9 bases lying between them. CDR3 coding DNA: TGTGCCAGCAGCCCCGGACGGAGCAATCAGCCCCAGCATTTT. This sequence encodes CASSPGRSNQPQHF.

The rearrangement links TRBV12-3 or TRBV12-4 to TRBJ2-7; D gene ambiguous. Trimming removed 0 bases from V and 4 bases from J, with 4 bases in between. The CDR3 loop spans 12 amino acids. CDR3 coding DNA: TGTGCCAGCAGTTTAGCAGTATACGAGCAGTACTTC. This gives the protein CASSLAVYEQYF.

The CDR3 protein is CASSRGASTGELFF. In DNA form, the CDR3 reads TGTGCCAGCTCACGGGGGGCGAGCACCGGGGAGCTGTTTTTT. V is TRBV18 and J is TRBJ2-2; possibly TRBD1 or TRBD2 for D (6 bases each). In germline, CDR1 is KGHSH, CDR2 LQKENI. V lost 4 bases and J lost 4, with 10 bases in between. The CDR3 is 14 amino acids.

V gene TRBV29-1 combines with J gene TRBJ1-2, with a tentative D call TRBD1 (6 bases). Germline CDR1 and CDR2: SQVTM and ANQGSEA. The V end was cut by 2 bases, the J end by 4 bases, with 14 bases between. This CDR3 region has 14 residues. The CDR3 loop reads CSVESWGRFYGYTF. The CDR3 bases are TGCAGCGTTGAAAGCTGGGGGCGCTTCTATGGCTACACCTTC.

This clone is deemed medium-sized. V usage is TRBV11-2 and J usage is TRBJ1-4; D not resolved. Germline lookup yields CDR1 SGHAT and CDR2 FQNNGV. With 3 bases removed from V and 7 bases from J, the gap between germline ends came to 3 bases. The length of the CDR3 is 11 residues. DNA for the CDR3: TGTGCCAGCAGCTTTTCTGAAAAACTGTTTTTT. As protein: CASSFSEKLFF.

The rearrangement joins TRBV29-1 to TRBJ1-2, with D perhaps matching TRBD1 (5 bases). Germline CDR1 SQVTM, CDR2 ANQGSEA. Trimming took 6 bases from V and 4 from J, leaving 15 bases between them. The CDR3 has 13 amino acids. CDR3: CSVSTGSIYGYTF. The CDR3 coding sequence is TGCAGCGTCTCCACAGGCAGTATCTATGGCTACACCTTC. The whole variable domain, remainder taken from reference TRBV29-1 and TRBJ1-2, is SAVISQKPSRDICQRGTSLTIQCQVDSQVTMMFWYRQQPGQSLTLIATANQGSEATYESGFVIDKFPISRPNLTFSTLTVSNMSPEDSSIYLCSVSTGSIYGYTFGSGTRLTVV.

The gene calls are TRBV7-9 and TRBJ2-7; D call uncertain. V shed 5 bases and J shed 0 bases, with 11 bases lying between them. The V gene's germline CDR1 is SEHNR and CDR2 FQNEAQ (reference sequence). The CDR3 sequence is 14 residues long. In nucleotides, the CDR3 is TGTGCCAGCAGCCCCAGCGCGAGCTCCTACGAGCAGTACTTC. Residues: CASSPSASSYEQYF.

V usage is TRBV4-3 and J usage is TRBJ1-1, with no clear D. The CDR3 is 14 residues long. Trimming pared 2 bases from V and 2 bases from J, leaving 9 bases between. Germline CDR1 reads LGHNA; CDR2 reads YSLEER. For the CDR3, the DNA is TGCGCCAGCAGCCAAAGAGTGGCCAACACTGAAGCTTTCTTT. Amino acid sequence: CASSQRVANTEAFF.

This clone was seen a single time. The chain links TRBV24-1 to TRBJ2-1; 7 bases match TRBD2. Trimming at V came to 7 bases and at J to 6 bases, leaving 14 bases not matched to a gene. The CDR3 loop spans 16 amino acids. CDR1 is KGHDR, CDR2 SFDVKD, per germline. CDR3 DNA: TGTGCCACCAGCGAATCCGGGACTATAGCAAGCAATGAGCAGTTCTTC. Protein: CATSESGTIASNEQFF.

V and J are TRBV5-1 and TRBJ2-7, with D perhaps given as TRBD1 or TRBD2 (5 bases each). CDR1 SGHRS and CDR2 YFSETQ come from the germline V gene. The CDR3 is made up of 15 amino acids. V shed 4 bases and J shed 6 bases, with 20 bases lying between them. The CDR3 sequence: CASSRGEGARAEQYF. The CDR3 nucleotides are TGCGCCAGCAGCCGGGGTGAAGGGGCGCGGGCCGAGCAGTACTTC.

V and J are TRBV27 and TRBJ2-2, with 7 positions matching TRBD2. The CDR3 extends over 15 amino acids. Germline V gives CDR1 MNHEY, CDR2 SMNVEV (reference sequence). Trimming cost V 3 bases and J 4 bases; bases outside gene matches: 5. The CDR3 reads CASSLMTSSTGELFF. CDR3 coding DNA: TGTGCCAGCAGTTTGATGACTAGCTCCACCGGGGAGCTGTTTTTT.

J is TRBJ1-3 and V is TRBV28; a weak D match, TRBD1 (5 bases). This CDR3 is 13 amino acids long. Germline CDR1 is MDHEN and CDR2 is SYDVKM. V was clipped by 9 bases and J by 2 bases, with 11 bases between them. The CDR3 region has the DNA TGTGCCAGTTCGTGGGGGGCTGGAAACACCATATATTTT. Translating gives CASSWGAGNTIYF.

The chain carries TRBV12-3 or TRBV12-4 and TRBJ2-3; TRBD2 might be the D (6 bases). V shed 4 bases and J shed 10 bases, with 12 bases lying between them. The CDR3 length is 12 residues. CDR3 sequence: CASSSGTVPQYF. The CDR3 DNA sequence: TGTGCCAGCAGTTCGGGGACTGTCCCGCAGTATTTT.

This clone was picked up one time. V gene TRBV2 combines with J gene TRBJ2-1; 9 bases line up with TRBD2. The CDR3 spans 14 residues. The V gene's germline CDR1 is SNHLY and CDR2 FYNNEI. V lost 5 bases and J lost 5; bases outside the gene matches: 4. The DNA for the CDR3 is TGTGCCAGCAGTCGACTAGCGGAAAACAATGAGCAGTTCTTC. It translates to CASSRLAENNEQFF.

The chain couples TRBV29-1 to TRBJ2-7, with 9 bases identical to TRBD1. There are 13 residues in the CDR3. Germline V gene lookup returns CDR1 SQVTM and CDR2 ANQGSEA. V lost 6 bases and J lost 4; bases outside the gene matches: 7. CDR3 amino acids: CSVRSGTGYEQYF. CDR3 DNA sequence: TGCAGCGTCAGATCCGGGACAGGGTACGAGCAGTACTTC.

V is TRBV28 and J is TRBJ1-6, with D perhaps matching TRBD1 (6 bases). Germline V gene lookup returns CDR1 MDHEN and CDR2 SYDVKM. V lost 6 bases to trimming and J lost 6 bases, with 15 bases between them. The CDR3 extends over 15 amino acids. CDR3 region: CASSISGTRNSPLHF. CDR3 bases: TGTGCCAGCAGCATCTCGGGGACACGTAATTCACCCCTCCACTTT. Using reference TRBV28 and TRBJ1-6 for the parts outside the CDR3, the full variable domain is DVKVTQSSRYLVKRTGEKVFLECVQDMDHENMFWYRQDPGLGLRLIYFSYDVKMKEKGDIPEGYSVSREKKERFSLILESASTNQTSMYLCASSISGTRNSPLHFGNGTRLTVT.

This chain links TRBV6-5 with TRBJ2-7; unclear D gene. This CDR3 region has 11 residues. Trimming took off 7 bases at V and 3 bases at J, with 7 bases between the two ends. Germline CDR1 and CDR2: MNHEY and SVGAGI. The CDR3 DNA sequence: TGTGCCAGCATGCTCAGCTACGAGCAGTACTTC. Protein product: CASMLSYEQYF.

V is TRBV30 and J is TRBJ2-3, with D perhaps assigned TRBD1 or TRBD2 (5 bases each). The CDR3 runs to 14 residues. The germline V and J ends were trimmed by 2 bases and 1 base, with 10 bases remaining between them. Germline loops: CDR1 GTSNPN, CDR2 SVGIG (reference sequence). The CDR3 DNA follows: TGTGCCTGGAGTCGGGGCAGCGGCACAGATACGCAGTATTTT. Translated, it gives CAWSRGSGTDTQYF.

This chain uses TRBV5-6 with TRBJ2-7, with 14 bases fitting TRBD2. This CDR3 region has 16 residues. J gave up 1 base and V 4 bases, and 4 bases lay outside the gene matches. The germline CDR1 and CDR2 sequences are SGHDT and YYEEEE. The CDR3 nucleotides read TGTGCCAGCAGCAGGGGACTAGCGGGAGTATCCTACGAGCAGTACTTC. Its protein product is CASSRGLAGVSYEQYF.

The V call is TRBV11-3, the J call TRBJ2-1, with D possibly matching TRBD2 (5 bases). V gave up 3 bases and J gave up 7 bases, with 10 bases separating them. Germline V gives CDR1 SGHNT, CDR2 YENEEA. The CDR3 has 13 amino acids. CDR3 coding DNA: TGTGCCAGCAGCTTGGGTGAGGGAAATGAGCAGTTCTTC. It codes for CASSLGEGNEQFF. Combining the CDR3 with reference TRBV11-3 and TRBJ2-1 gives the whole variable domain EAGVVQSPRYKIIEKKQPVAFWCNPISGHNTLYWYLQNLGQGPELLIRYENEEAVDDSQLPKDRFSAERLKGVDSTLKIQPAELGDSAVYLCASSLGEGNEQFFGPGTRLTVL.